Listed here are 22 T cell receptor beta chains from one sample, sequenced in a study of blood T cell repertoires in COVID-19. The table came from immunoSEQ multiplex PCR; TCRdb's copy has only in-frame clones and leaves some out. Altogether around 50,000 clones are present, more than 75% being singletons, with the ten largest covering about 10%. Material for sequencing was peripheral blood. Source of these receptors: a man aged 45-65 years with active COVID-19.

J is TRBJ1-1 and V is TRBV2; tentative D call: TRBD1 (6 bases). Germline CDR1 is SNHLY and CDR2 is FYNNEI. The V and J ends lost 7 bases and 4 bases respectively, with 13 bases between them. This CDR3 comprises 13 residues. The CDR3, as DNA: TGTGCCAGCATGAAAGGACAGTCCACTGAAGCTTTCTTT. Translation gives CASMKGQSTEAFF. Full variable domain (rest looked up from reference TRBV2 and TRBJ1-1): EPEVTQTPSHQVTQMGQEVILRCVPISNHLYFYWYRQILGQKVEFLVSFYNNEISEKSEIFDDQFSVERPDGSNFTLKIRSTKLEDSAMYFCASMKGQSTEAFFGQGTRLTVV.

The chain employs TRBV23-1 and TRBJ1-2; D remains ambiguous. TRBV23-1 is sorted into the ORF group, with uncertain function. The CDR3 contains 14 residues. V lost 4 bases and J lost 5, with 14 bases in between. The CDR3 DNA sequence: TGCGCCAGCAGTCTGGCCCAGATTTATTATGGCTACACCTTC. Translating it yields CASSLAQIYYGYTF.

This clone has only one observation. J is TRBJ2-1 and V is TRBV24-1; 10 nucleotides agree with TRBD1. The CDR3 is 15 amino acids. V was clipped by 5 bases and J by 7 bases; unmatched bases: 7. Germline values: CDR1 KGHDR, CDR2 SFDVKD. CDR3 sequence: CATSGFGTGVNEQFF. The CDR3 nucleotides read TGTGCCACCAGTGGTTTTGGGACAGGGGTTAATGAGCAGTTCTTC.

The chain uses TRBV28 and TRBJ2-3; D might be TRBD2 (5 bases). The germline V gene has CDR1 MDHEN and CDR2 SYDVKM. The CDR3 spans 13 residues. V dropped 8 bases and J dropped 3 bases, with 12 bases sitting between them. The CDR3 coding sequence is TGTGCCAGCCAACCTTCGGGGACAGATACGCAGTATTTT. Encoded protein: CASQPSGTDTQYF.

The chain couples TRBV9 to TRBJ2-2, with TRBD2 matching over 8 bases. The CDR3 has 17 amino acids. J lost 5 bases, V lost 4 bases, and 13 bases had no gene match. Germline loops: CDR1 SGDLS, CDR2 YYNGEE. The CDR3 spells CASSPGAAGDLTGELFF. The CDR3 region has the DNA TGTGCCAGCAGCCCAGGGGCAGCGGGGGATTTAACCGGGGAGCTGTTTTTT.

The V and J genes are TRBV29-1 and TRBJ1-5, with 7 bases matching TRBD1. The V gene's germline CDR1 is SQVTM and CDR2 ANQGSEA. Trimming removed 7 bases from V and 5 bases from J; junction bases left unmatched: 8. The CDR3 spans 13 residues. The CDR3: CSGSTGRDQPQHF. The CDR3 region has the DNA TGCAGCGGTTCGACAGGGCGGGATCAGCCCCAGCATTTT.

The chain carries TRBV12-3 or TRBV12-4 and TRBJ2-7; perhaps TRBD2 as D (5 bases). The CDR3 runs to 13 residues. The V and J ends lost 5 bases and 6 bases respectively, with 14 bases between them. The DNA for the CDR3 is TGTGCCAGCAGTCCGGGAACTACACGCGAGCAGTACTTC. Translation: CASSPGTTREQYF.

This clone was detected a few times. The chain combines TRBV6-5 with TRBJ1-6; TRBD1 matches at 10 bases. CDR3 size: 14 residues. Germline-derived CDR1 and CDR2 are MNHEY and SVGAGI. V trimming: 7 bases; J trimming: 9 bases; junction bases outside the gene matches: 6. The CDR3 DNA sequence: TGTGCCAGCACCGCAGGACAGGGGGGTTCACCCCTCCACTTT. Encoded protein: CASTAGQGGSPLHF.

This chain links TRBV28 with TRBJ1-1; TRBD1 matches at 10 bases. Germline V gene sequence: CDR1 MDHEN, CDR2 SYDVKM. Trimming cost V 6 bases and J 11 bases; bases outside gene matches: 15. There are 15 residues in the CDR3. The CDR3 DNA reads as TGTGCCAGCAGCCTAACTCCGGGACAGGGGCTATCTGCTTTCTTT. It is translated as CASSLTPGQGLSAFF.

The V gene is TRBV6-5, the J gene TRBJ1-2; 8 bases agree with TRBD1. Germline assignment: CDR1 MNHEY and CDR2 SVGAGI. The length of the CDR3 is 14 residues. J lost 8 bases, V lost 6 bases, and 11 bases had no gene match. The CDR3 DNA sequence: TGTGCCAGCAGCGCAAACCACAGGGGGGGAGGCTACACCTTC. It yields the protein CASSANHRGGGYTF.

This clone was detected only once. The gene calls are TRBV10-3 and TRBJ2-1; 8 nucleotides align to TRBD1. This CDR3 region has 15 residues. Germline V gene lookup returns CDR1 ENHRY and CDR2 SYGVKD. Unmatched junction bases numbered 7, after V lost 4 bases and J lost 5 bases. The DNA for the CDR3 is TGTGCCATCAGTGTGGGGACAGGCGAAAACAATGAGCAGTTCTTC. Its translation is CAISVGTGENNEQFF.

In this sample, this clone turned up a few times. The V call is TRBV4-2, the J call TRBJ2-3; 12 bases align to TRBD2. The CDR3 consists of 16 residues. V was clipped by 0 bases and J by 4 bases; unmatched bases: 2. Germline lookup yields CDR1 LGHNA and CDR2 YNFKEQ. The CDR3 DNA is TGTGCCAGCAGCCAAGATCTAGCGGGAGGGCCAGATACGCAGTATTTT. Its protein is CASSQDLAGGPDTQYF.

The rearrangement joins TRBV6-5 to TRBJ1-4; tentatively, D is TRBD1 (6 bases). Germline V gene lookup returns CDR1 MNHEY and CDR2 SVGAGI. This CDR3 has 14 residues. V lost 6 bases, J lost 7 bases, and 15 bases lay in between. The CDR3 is CASRLTGMAEKLFF. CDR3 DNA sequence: TGTGCCAGCAGACTAACAGGGATGGCTGAAAAACTGTTTTTT.

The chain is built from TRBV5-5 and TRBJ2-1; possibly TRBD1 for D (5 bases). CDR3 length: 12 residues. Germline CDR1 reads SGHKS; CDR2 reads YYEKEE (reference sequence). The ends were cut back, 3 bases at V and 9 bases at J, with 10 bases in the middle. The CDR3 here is CASSSGTGEQFF. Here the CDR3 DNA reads TGTGCCAGCAGCTCGGGCACAGGTGAGCAGTTCTTC.

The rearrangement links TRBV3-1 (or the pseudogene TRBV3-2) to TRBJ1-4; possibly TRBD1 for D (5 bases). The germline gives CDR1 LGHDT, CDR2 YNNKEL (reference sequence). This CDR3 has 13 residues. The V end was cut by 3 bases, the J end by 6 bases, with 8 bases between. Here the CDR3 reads CASSQGPDEKLFF. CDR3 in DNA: TGTGCCAGCAGCCAGGGGCCAGATGAAAAACTGTTTTTT.

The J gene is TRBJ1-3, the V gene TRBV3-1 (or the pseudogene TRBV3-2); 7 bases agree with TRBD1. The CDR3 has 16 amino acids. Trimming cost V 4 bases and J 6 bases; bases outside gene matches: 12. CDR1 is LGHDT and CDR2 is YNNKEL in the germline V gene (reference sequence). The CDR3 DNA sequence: TGTGCCAGCAGCCGACGGACAGGACCAATGGAAAACACCATATATTTT. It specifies CASSRRTGPMENTIYF.

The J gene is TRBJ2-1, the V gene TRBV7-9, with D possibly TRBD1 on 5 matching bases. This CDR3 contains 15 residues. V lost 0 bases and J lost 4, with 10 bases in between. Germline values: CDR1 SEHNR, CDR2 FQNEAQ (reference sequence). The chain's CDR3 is CASSLALRVYNEQFF. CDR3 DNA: TGTGCCAGCAGCTTAGCCCTCAGGGTTTACAATGAGCAGTTCTTC.

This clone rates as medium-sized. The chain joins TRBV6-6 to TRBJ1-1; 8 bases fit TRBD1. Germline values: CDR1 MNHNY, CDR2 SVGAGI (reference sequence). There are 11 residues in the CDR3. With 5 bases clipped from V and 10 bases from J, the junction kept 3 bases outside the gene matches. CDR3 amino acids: CASSVQGGAFF. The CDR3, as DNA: TGTGCCAGCAGTGTACAGGGGGGAGCTTTCTTT.

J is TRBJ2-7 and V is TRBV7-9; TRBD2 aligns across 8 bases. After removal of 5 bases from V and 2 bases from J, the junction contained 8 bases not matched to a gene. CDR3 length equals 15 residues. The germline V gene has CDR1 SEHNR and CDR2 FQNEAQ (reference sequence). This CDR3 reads CASSPRGGTPYEQYF. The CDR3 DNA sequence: TGTGCCAGCAGCCCCCGGGGGGGGACTCCCTACGAGCAGTACTTC.

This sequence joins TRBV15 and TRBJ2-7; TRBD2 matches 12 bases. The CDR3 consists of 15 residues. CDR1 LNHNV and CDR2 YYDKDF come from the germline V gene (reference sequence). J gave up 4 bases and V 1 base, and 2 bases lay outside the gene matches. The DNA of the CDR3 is TGTGCCACCAGCAGAGGGACTAGCGGGAAATACGAGCAGTACTTC. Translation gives CATSRGTSGKYEQYF.

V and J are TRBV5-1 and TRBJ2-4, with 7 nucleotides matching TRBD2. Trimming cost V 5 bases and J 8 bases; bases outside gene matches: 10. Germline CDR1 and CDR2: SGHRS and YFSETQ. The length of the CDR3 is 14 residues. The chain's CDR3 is CASRKGGPNDIQYF. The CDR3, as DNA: TGCGCCAGCAGAAAGGGAGGGCCTAACGACATTCAGTACTTC.

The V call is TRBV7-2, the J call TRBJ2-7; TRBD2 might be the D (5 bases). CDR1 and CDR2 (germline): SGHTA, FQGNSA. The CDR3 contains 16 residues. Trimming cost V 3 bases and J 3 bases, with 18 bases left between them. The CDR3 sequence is CASSFGSGIPNYEQYF. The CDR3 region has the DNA TGTGCCAGCAGCTTTGGATCGGGAATACCTAACTACGAGCAGTACTTC.